This TCR beta chain was identified in a study of T-cell reconstitution after alpha-beta-depleted transplantation in children. Study-level results: After transplant, high TCRbeta diversity at day 60 in some patients arose from surviving recipient T cells and thymic progenitors. Reportedly, alpha-beta T cells present about two months post-transplant originated from several hundred expanded clones of graft origin. T-cell counts and diversity at one year post-transplant came mainly from newly produced T cells.

This clonotype was seen a few times. The antigen is unknown. Trimming took 8 bases from V and 1 from J; bases not matched to a gene: 10. Germline CDR1 SSHAT, CDR2 FNYEAQ (reference sequence). The CDR3 has 16 residues. A library of TCRbeta sequences, prepared with unique molecular identifiers, was generated. MiXCR was run by TCRdb on the PCR reads, yielding one entry per CDR3 protein. The data contain 300,000 or so distinct CDR3 sequences, around 25% of them singletons. Sequenced here: PBMCs, mostly from graft donor cells, sampled 180 days after TCRalphabeta/CD19-depleted stem cell transplant. The TCR originated in a male patient aged 5 to 17 who had a stem cell transplant for acute lymphoblastic leukemia, so the T cells may come from the graft donor. J is TRBJ2-5 and V is TRBV7-7, with TRBD2 matching 10 bases. CDR3 DNA: TGTGCCAGCTCGCTAGCGGGAGTGAACAGCCAAGAGACCCAGTACTTC. Its protein is CASSLAGVNSQETQYF.